The sequence of this TCR beta chain was determined in a study of long-term antiretroviral therapy in people with HIV. Germline V gene lookup returns CDR1 SGHRS and CDR2 YFSETQ. CDR3 length: 13 residues. V dropped 4 bases and J dropped 4; count of bases not matched to a gene: 4. immunoSEQ v3.0 was run at survey level. This table comes from immunoSEQ multiplex PCR, and its TCRdb copy is limited to in-frame clones, with some not included. The sample includes about 30,000 clones, over 80% of them seen just once. The V gene is TRBV5-1, the J gene TRBJ2-7, with 8 bases aligning to TRBD2. This clonotype originated in a man aged 50 or older with HIV. The sample here was unsorted PBMCs, taken 3.2 years before starting antiretroviral therapy. The CDR3 sequence is CASSGTSGYEQYF. As DNA, the CDR3 is TGCGCCAGCAGCGGCACTAGCGGATACGAGCAGTACTTC.